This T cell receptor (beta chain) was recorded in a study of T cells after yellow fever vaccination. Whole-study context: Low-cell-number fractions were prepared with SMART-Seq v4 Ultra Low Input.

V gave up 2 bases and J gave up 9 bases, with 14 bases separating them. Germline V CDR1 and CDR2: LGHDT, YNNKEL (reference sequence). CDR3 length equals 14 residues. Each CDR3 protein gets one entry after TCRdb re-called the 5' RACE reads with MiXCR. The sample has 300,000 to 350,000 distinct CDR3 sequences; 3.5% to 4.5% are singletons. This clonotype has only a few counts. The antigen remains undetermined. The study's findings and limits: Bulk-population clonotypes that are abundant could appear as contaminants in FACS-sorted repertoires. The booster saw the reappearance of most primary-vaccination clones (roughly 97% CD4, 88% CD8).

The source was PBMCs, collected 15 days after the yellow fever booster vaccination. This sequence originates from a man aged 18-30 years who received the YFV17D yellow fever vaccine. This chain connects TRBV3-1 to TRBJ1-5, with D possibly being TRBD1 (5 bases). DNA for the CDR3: TGTGCCAGCAGCCAATTCATGGGGCAGGGGCCCCAGCATTTT. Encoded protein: CASSQFMGQGPQHF. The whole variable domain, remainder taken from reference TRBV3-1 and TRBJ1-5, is DTAVSQTPKYLVTQMGNDKSIKCEQNLGHDTMYWYKQDSKKFLKIMFSYNNKELIINETVPNRFSPKSPDKAHLNLHINSLELGDSAVYFCASSQFMGQGPQHFGDGTRLSIL.